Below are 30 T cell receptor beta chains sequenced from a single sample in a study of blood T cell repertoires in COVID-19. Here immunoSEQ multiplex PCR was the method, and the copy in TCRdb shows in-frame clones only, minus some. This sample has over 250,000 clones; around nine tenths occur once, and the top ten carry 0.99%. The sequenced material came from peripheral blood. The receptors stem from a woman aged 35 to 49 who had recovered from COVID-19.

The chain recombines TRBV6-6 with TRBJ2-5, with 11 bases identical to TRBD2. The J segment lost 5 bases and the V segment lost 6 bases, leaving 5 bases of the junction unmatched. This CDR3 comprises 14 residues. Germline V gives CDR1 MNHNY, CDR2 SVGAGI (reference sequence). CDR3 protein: CASSRGTSGETQYF. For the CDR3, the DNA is TGTGCCAGCAGCCGCGGGACTAGCGGCGAGACCCAGTACTTC.

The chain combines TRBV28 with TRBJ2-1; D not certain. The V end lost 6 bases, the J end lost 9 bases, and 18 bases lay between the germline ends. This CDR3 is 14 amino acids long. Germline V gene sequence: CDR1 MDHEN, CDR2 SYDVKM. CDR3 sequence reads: CASRLENSFSEQFF. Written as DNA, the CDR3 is TGTGCCAGCAGGTTGGAGAACTCATTCAGTGAGCAGTTCTTC.

This CDR3 reads CSVLAATGELFF. The CDR3 nucleotides are TGCAGCGTTCTAGCGGCCACCGGGGAGCTGTTTTTT. The rearrangement uses TRBV29-1 and TRBJ2-2, with TRBD2 matching over 7 bases. The germline V gene encodes CDR1 SQVTM and CDR2 ANQGSEA. V lost 5 bases, J lost 4 bases, and 1 base stayed unmatched. The length of the CDR3 is 12 residues.

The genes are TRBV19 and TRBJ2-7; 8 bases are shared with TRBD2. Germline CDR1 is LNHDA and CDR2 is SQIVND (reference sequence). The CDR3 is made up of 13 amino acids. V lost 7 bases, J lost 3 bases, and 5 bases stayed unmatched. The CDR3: CASTVRGGYEQYV. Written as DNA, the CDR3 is TGTGCCAGTACGGTTCGGGGGGGCTACGAGCAGTACGTC.

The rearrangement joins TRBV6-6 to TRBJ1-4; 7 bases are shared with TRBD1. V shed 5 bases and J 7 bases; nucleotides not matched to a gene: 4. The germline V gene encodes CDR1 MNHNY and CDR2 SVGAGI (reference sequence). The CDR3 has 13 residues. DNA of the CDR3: TGTGCCAGCAGTCCCGGGACAGCTGAAAAACTGTTTTTT. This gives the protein CASSPGTAEKLFF.

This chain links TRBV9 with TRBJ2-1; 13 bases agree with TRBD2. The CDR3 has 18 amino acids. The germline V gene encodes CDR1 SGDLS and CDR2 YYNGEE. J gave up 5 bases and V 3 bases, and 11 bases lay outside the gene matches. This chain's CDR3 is CASSGLAGGRKTNNEQFF. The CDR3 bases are TGTGCCAGCAGCGGACTAGCGGGAGGCCGCAAAACCAACAATGAGCAGTTCTTC.

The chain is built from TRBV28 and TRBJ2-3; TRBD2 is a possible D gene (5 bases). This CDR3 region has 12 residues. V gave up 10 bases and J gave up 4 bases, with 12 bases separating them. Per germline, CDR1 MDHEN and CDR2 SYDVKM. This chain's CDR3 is CATRTEADTQYF. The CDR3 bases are TGTGCCACGAGAACGGAGGCAGATACGCAGTATTTT.

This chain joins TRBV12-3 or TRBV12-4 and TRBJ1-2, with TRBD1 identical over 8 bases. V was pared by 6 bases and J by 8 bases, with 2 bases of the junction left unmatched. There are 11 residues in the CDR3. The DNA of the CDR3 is TGTGCCAGCAGGGGGACAGGAGGCTACACCTTC. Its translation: CASRGTGGYTF.

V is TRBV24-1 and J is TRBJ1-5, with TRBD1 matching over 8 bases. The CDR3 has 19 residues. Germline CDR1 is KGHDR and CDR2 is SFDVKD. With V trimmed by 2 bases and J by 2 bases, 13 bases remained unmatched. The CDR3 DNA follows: TGTGCCACCAGTGATTCGCGCGCAGGGGGCGTGGGTGGCAATCAGCCCCAGCATTTT. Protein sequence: CATSDSRAGGVGGNQPQHF.

For the CDR3, the DNA is TGTGCCAGCAGTTACCCCAGACAGGGGGCGGACTATGGCTACACCTTC. Translation: CASSYPRQGADYGYTF. The J gene is TRBJ1-2, the V gene TRBV6-6; 10 bases align to TRBD1. V shed 2 bases, J shed 3 bases, and the junction held 6 bases outside the gene matches. The CDR3 sequence is 16 residues long. Germline values: CDR1 MNHNY, CDR2 SVGAGI (reference sequence).

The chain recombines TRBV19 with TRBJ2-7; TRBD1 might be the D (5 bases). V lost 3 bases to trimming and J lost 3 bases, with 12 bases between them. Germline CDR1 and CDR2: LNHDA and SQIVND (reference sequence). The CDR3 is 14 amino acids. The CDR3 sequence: CASSIGASNYEQYF. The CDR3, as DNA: TGTGCCAGTAGTATTGGGGCTTCAAACTACGAGCAGTACTTC.

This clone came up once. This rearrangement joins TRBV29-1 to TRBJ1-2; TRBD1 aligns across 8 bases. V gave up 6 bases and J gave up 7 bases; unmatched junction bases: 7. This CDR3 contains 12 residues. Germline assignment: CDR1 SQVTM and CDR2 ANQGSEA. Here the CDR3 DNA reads TGCAGCGTCATCACAGGGGGGGGTGGCTACACCTTC. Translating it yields CSVITGGGGYTF.

The CDR3 loop reads CAWSVGQPVGGYTF. Written as DNA, the CDR3 is TGTGCCTGGAGTGTTGGGCAGCCGGTTGGGGGCTACACCTTC. The chain joins TRBV30 to TRBJ1-2; no definite D call. The CDR3 length is 14 residues. V lost 0 bases and J lost 8, with 16 bases in between. Germline lookup yields CDR1 GTSNPN and CDR2 SVGIG (reference sequence). Variable domain in full (rest from reference TRBV30 and TRBJ1-2): SQTIHQWPATLVQPVGSPLSLECTVEGTSNPNLYWYRQAAGRGLQLLFYSVGIGQISSEVPQNLSASRPQDRQFILSSKKLLLSDSGFYLCAWSVGQPVGGYTFGSGTRLTVV.

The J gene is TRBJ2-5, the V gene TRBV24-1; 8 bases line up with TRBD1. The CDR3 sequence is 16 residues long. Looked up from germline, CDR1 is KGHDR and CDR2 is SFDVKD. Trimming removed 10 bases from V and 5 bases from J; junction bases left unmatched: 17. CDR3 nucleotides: TGTGCCACGGGGCACACTGGACAGGGCCCTGGGGAGACCCAGTACTTC. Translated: CATGHTGQGPGETQYF.

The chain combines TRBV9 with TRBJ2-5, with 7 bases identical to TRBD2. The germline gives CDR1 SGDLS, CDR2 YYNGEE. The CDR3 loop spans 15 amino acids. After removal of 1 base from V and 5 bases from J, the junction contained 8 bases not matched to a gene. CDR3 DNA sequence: TGTGCCAGCAGCGTATTCGGCGGGAGTGTGGAGACCCAGTACTTC. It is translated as CASSVFGGSVETQYF.

The CDR3: CASSLVGTGTSHNEQFF. The CDR3 DNA follows: TGTGCCAGCAGCTTAGTAGGAACCGGGACTAGCCACAATGAGCAGTTCTTC. V usage is TRBV7-9 and J usage is TRBJ2-1; TRBD2 aligns across 9 bases. CDR3 size: 17 residues. Germline V gives CDR1 SEHNR, CDR2 FQNEAQ (reference sequence). Losses at the gene ends were 1 base for V and 5 bases for J; bases not matched to a gene: 9.

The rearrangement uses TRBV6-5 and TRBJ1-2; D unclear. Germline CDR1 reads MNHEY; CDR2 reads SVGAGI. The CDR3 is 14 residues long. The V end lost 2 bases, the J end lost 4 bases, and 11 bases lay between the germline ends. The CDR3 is CASSYGGSPYGYTF. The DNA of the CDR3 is TGTGCCAGCAGTTACGGCGGCAGCCCCTATGGCTACACCTTC.

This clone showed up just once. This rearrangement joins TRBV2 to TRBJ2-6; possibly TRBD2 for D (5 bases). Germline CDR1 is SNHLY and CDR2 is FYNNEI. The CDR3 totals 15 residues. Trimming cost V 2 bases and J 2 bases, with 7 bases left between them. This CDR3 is CASSEYGAGANVLTF. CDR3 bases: TGTGCCAGCAGTGAATACGGGGCTGGGGCCAACGTCCTGACTTTC. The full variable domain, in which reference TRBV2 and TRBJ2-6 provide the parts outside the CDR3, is EPEVTQTPSHQVTQMGQEVILRCVPISNHLYFYWYRQILGQKVEFLVSFYNNEISEKSEIFDDQFSVERPDGSNFTLKIRSTKLEDSAMYFCASSEYGAGANVLTFGAGSRLTVL.

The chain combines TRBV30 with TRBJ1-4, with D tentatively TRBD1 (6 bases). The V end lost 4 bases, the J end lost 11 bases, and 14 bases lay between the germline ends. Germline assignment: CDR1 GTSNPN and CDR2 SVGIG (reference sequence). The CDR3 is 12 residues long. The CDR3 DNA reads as TGTGCCTGGAACCGGGGGGCTAGGAAACTGTTTTTT. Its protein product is CAWNRGARKLFF.

For the CDR3, the DNA is TGTGCCAGCAGCCCGGGACTAGCGGGCACAGATACGCAGTATTTT. Translated: CASSPGLAGTDTQYF. V usage is TRBV3-1 (or the pseudogene TRBV3-2) and J usage is TRBJ2-3, with TRBD2 matching 11 bases. The CDR3 totals 15 residues. Germline trimming cut 4 bases from V and 1 base from J; bases unmatched to any gene: 1. Germline CDR1 LGHDT, CDR2 YNNKEL (reference sequence).

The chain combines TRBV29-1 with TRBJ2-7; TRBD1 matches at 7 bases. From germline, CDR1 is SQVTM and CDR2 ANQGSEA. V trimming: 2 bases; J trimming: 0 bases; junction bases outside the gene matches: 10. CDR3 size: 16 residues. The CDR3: CSVEMLAGGSSYEQYV. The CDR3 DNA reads TGCAGCGTTGAAATGTTAGCAGGGGGAAGCTCCTACGAGCAGTACGTC.

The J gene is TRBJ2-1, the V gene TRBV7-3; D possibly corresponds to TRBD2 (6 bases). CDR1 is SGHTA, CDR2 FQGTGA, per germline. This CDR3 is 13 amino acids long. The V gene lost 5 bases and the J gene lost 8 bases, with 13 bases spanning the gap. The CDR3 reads CASSRGGRDEQFF. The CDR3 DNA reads TGTGCCAGCAGCCGTGGAGGGAGAGATGAGCAGTTCTTC. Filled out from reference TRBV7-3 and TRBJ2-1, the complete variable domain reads GAGVSQTPSNKVTEKGKYVELRCDPISGHTALYWYRQSLGQGPEFLIYFQGTGAADDSGLPNDRFFAVRPEGSVSTLKIQRTERGDSAVYLCASSRGGRDEQFFGPGTRLTVL.

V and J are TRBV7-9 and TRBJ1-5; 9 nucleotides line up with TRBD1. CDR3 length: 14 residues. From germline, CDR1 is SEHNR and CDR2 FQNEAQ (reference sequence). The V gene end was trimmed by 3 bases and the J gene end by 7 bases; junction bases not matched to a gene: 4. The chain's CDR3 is CASSLGTGIQPQHF. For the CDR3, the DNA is TGTGCCAGCAGCTTGGGGACAGGGATCCAGCCCCAGCATTTT.

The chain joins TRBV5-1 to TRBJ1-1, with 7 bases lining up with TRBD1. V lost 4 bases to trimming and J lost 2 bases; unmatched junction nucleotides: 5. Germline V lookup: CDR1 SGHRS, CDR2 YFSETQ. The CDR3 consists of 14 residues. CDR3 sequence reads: CASSVGQTNTEAFF. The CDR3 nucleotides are TGCGCCAGCAGCGTGGGACAGACAAACACTGAAGCTTTCTTT.

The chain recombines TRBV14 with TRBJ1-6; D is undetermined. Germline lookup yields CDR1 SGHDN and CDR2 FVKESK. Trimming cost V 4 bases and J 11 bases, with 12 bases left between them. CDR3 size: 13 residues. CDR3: CASSRLPGAPLHF. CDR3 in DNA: TGTGCCAGCAGCCGCCTCCCCGGGGCACCCCTCCACTTT. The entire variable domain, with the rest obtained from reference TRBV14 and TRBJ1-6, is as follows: EAGVTQFPSHSVIEKGQTVTLRCDPISGHDNLYWYRRVMGKEIKFLLHFVKESKQDESGMPNNRFLAERTGGTYSTLKVQPAELEDSGVYFCASSRLPGAPLHFGNGTRLTVT.

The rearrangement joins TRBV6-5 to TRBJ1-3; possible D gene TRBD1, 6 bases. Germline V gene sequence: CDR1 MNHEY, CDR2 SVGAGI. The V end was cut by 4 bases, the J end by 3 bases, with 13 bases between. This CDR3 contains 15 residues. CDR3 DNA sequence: TGTGCCAGCAGTTTTCAGGGGTCGGGTGGAAACACCATATATTTT. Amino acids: CASSFQGSGGNTIYF.

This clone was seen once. This CDR3 is CASSAPRRANYGYTF. The CDR3 DNA is TGTGCCAGTAGTGCCCCCCGACGGGCTAACTATGGCTACACCTTC. The V gene is TRBV19, the J gene TRBJ1-2; D gene uncertain. This CDR3 has 15 residues. V gave up 5 bases and J gave up 0 bases, with 13 bases separating them. The germline CDR1 and CDR2 sequences are LNHDA and SQIVND (reference sequence).

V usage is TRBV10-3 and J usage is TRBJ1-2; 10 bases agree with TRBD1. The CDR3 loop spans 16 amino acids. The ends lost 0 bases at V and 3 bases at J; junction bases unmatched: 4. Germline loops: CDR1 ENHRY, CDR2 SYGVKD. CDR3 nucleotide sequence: TGTGCCATCAGTGAGTCGGGGACAGGGGCCGACTATGGCTACACCTTC. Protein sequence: CAISESGTGADYGYTF.

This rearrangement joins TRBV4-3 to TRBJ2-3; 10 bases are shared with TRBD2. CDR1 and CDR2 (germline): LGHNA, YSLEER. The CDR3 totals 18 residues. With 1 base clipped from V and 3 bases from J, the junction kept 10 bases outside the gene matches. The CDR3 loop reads CASSQAPAGGGGTDTQYF. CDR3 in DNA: TGCGCCAGCAGCCAAGCCCCAGCGGGAGGGGGGGGAACAGATACGCAGTATTTT.

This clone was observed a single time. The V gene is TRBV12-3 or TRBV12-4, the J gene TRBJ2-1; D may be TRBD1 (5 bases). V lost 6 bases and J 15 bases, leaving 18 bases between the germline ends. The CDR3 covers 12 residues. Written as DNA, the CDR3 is TGTGCCAGCAGGTCATTGGGGCAGGGCCCGTTCTTC. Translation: CASRSLGQGPFF.